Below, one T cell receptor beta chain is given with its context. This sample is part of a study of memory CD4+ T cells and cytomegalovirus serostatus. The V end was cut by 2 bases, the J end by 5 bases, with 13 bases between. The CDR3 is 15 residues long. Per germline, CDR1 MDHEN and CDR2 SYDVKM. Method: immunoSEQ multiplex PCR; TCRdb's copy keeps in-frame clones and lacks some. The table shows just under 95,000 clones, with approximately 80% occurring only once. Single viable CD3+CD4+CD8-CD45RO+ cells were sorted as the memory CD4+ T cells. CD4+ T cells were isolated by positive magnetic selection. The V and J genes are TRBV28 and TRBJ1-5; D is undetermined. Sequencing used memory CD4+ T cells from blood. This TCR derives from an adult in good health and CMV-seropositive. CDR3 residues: CASSLGLEVYQPQHF. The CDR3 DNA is TGTGCCAGCAGTTTAGGACTGGAAGTATATCAGCCCCAGCATTTT.